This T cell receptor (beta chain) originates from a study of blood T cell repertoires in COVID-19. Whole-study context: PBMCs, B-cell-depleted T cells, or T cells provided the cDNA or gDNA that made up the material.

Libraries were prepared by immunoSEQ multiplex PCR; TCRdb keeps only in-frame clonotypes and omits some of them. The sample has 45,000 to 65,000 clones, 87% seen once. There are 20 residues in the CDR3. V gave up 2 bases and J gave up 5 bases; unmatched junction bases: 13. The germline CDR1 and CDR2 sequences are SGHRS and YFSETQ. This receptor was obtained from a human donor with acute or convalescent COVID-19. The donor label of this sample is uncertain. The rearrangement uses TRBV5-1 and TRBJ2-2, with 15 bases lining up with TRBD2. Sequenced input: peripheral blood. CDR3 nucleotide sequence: TGCGCCAGCAGCTTTGAAGCCACGGGACTAGCGGGGGGAAGGACCGGGGAGCTGTTTTTT. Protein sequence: CASSFEATGLAGGRTGELFF.